The clone carrying this TCR beta chain was counted ten times or more. The record originates from a study of breast tumors, draining lymph nodes, adjacent tissues. Using its own MiXCR run on the multiplex PCR reads, TCRdb lists one record per CDR3 protein. The profile shows approximately 280,000 distinct CDR3 sequences, around 30% of them singletons. Axillary draining lymph nodes of breast cancer patients supplied the node samples. V lost 0 bases and J lost 4; bases outside the gene matches: 12. The germline CDR1 and CDR2 sequences are SGHVS and FNYEAQ. CDR3 length: 17 residues. The sample comprised axillary lymph node tissue. This sequence originates from a female donor with breast cancer. Some clones in this sample may be carry-over from other donors' samples. V gene TRBV7-6 combines with J gene TRBJ2-7, with 7 bases that match TRBD1. The CDR3 DNA reads TGTGCCAGCAGCTTAGCCTGGGGGACAGCCCCGGGGTACGAGCAGTACTTC. Translation gives CASSLAWGTAPGYEQYF. Together with reference TRBV7-6 and TRBJ2-7, the CDR3 gives the full variable domain: GAGVSQSPRYKVTKRGQDVALRCDPISGHVSLYWYRQALGQGPEFLTYFNYEAQQDKSGLPNDRFSAERPEGSISTLTIQRTEQRDSAMYRCASSLAWGTAPGYEQYFGPGTRLTVT.